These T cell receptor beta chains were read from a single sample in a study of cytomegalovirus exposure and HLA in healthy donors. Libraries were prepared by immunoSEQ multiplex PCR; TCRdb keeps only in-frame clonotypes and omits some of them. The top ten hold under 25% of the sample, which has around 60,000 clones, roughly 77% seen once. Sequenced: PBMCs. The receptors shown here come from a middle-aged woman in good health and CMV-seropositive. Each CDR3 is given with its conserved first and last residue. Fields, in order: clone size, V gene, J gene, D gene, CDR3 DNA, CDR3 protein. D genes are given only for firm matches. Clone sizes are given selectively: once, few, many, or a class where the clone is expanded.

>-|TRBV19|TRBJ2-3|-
TGTGCCAGTACCTGGGGGAGGGGGTGGCAAGATACGCAGTATTTT
CASTWGRGWQDTQYF
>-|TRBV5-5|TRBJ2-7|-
TGTGCCAGCAGTTTCAGCAGGGTCGATCCCTACGAGCAGTACTTC
CASSFSRVDPYEQYF
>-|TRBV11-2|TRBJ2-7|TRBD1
TGTGCCAGCACCCGGACAGGGGTCCACGAGCAGTACTTC
CASTRTGVHEQYF
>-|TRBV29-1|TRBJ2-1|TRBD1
TGCAGCGTTGAAGGGAAGGGGACAGGGGTTTACAATGAGCAGTTCTTC
CSVEGKGTGVYNEQFF
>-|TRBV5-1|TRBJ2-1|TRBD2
TGCGCCAGCAGCTTGGCCTATAGCGGGGGGCCGGGTGAGCAGTTCTTC
CASSLAYSGGPGEQFF
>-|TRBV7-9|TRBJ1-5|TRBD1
TGTGCCAGCAGCTCTTACAGGGGCTATAGCAATCAGCCCCAGCATTTT
CASSSYRGYSNQPQHF
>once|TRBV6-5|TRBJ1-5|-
TGTGCCAGCAGACCTCGACAGGGCAATCAGCCCCAGCATTTT
CASRPRQGNQPQHF
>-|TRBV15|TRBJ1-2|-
TGTGCCACCAGCGCCACCGGGACTTTAAACTATGGCTACACCTTC
CATSATGTLNYGYTF
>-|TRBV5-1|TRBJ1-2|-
TGCGCCAGCAGCGAACAGTCCTATGGCTACACCTTC
CASSEQSYGYTF
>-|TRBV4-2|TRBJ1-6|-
TGTGCCAGCAGCCAGACGGGAAGTAATTCACCCCTCCACTTT
CASSQTGSNSPLHF
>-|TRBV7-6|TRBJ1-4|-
TGTGCCAGCAGCTTAAGTGGGGCAGGGTCCGCAACTAATGAAAAACTGTTTTTT
CASSLSGAGSATNEKLFF
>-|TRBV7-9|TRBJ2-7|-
TGTGGGTGGCAGGCCGCGACACCAAATCACTACGAGCAGTACTTC
CGWQAATPNHYEQYF
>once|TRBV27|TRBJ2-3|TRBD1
TGTGCCAGCATCACAAGACAGGGGGAGACAGATACGCAGTATTTT
CASITRQGETDTQYF
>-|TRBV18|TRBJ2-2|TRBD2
TGTGCCAGCTCACCATCACCCAGCGGGGGGCCGAACACCGGGGAGCTGTTTTTT
CASSPSPSGGPNTGELFF
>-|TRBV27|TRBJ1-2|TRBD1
TGTGCCAGCAAACTACAGGGGAGCTATGGCTACACCTTC
CASKLQGSYGYTF
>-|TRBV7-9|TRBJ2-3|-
TGTGCCAGCAGTTCAAGCACAGATACGCAGTATTTT
CASSSSTDTQYF
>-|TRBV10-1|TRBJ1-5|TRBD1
TGCGCCAGCAGGACAGGGGGCCCCAATCAGCCCCAGCATTTT
CASRTGGPNQPQHF
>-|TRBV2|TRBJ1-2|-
TGTGCCAGCAGTTCGGCCGGGTTACCTAACTATGGCTACACCTTC
CASSSAGLPNYGYTF
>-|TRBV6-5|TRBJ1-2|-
TGTGCCAGCAGTTTGTCGCGCACAGGCTATGGCTACACCTTC
CASSLSRTGYGYTF
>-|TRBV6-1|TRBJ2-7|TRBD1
TGTGCCAGCAGTGCCTCGGGACAGGGATACGAGCAGTACTTC
CASSASGQGYEQYF
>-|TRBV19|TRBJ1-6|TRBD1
TGTGCCATTAAGATTCTGGGACAGGGGGTTACCTATAATTCACCCCTCCACTTT
CAIKILGQGVTYNSPLHF
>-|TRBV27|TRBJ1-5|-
TGTGCCAGCAGTTTAACCCCTCCCAGGGCGCAGCCCCAGCATTTT
CASSLTPPRAQPQHF
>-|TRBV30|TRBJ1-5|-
TGTGCCTCTCTCCCAGGGGAAGTAAATAGGCAGCCCCAGCATTTT
CASLPGEVNRQPQHF
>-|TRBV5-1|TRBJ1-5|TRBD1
TGCGCCAGCAGCTCCGGACAGGGCAATCAGCCCCAGCATTTT
CASSSGQGNQPQHF
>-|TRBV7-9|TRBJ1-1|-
TGTTCCAGCATACTCGGGGGGGGCACTGAAGCTTTCTTT
CSSILGGGTEAFF
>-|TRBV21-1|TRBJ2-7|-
TGTGCCAGCAGCAAACTAGCGGGGGAGCAGTACTTC
CASSKLAGEQYF
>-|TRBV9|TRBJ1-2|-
TGTGCCAGCAGCGTATGGCAGGGGCAGGGCTACACCTTC
CASSVWQGQGYTF
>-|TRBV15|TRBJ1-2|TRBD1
TGTGCCACCAGCAGAGGGAACAGGGGCTATGGCTACACCTTC
CATSRGNRGYGYTF
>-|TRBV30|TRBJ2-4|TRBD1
TGTGCCTGGGACAGGGGAGCCAAAAACATTCAGTACTTC
CAWDRGAKNIQYF
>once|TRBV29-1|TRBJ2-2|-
TGCAGCGTTGCAAGGACCCGGGACACTGGGGAGCTGTTTTTT
CSVARTRDTGELFF
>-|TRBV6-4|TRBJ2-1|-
TGTGCCAGCAGTGACTTAGGGGCTGAGCAGTTCTTC
CASSDLGAEQFF
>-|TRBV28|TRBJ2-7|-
TGTGCCAGCATGGAGGTCGACTACGAGCAGTACTTC
CASMEVDYEQYF